This paragraph covers one T cell receptor beta chain sequence. This table comes from immunoSEQ multiplex PCR, and its TCRdb copy is limited to in-frame clones, with some not included. This table holds about 350,000 clones, roughly 87% found once. The age range of participants was 18 to 89 years, with residence in fewer than 25 US areas. Donors were grouped by their self-reported clinical history. Recovered status in Cohort 3 required two negative PCRs, clearance, or symptom resolution. Germline CDR1 is MNHEY and CDR2 is SVGAGI. V dropped 5 bases and J dropped 0 bases, with 7 bases sitting between them. The CDR3 runs to 13 residues. The entry originates in a study of blood T cell repertoires in COVID-19. For the study at large: From the United States, Italy and Spain came samples of acute and convalescent COVID-19.

The TCR was taken from a woman aged 25 to 45 who had recovered from COVID-19. The rearrangement joins TRBV6-5 to TRBJ2-5; no firm D call. Sequencing was carried out using PBMCs or T cells enriched from blood (not recorded which). CDR3 DNA: TGTGCCAGCAGTAAGACTTACCAAGAGACCCAGTACTTC. Protein sequence: CASSKTYQETQYF.